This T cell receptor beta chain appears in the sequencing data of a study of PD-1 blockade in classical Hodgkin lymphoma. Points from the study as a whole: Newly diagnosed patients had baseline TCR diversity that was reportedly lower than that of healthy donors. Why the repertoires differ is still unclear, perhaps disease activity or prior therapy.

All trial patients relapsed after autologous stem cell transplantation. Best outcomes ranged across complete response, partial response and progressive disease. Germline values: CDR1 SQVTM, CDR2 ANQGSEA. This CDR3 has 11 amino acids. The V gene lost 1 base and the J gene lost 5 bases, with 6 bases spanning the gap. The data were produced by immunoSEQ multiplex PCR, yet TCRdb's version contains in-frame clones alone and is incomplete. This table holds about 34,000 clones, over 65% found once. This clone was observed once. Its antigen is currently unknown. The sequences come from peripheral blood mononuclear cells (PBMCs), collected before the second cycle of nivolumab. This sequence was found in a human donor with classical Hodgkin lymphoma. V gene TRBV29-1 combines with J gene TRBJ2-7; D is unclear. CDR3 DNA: TGCAGCGTTGAAGTGGGCCACGAGCAGTACTTC. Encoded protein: CSVEVGHEQYF.